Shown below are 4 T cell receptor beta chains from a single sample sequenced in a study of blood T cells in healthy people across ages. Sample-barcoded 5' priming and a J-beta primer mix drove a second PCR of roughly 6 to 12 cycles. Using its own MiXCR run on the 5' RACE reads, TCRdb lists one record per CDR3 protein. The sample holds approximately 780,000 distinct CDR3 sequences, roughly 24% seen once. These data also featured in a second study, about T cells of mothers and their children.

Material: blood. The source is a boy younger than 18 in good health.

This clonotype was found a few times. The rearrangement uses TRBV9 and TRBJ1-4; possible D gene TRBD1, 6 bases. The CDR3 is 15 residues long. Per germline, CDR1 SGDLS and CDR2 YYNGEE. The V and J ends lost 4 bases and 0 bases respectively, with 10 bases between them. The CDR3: CASSRGAATNEKLFF. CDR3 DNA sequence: TGTGCCAGCAGCCGGGGGGCAGCAACTAATGAAAAACTGTTTTTT.

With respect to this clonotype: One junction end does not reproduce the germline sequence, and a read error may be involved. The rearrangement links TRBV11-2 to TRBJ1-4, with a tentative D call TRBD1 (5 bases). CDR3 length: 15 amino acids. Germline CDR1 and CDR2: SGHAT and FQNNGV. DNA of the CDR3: TGTGCCAGCAGCTTAAGGGGAGCAACTGATGAAAAACTGTTTTTT. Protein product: CASSLRGATDEKLFF.

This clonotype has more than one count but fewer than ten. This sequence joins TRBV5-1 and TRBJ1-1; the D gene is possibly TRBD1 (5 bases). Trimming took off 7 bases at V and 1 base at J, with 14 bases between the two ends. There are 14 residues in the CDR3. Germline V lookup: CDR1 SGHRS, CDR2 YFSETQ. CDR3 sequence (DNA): TGCGCCAGCGCTACCAACACAGGGAACACTGAAGCTTTCTTT. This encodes CASATNTGNTEAFF.

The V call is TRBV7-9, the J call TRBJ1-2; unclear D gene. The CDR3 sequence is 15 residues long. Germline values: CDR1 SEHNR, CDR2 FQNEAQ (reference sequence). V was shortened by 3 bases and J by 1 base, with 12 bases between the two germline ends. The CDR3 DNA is TGTGCCAGCAGCTTGGTCACAGATGTTAACTATGGCTACACCTTC. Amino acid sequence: CASSLVTDVNYGYTF.